This entry lists 11 T cell receptor beta chains sequenced from one sample in a study of human T cells and chemical hapten exposure. TCRdb passed the RACE reads through MiXCR, listing each CDR3 protein once. The sample includes about 51,000 distinct CDR3 sequences, 9.4% of them seen just once. Time point: pre-sensitization, week 0. The treatment denotes: therapeutic diphenylcyclopropenone sensitization with weekly scalp DPC. Sequenced here: whole blood, sampled in connection with sensitization to the hapten diphenylcyclopropenone (DPC). Receptors were obtained from a middle-aged woman with alopecia areata. Some clones in this sample may be carry-over from other donors' samples.

The chain combines TRBV29-1 with TRBJ2-7; D is perhaps TRBD1 (6 bases). The V end lost 1 base, the J end lost 7 bases, and 11 bases lay between the germline ends. Germline V gene data show CDR1 as SQVTM and CDR2 as ANQGSEA. The CDR3 loop spans 12 amino acids. The CDR3 nucleotides read TGCAGCGTTGAAGGAGGGGGAAGGGAGCAGTACTTC. It translates to CSVEGGGREQYF.

J is TRBJ2-1 and V is TRBV4-2, with 11 positions matching TRBD2. Germline V CDR1 and CDR2: LGHNA, YNFKEQ. The CDR3 sequence is 15 residues long. V was pared by 4 bases and J by 8 bases, with 7 bases of the junction left unmatched. CDR3 region: CASSPTGTSGYEQFF. CDR3 DNA: TGTGCCAGCAGCCCCACAGGGACTAGCGGATATGAGCAGTTCTTC.

The DNA for the CDR3 is TGTGCCAGCAGTTACTCGAGTACCGAGTTATACCAAGAGACCCAGTACTTC. It specifies CASSYSSTELYQETQYF. This rearrangement joins TRBV6-2 or TRBV6-3 to TRBJ2-5; D is undetermined. The germline V and J ends were trimmed by 0 bases and 0 bases, with 14 bases remaining between them. CDR3 length: 17 amino acids. Per germline, CDR1 MNHEY and CDR2 SVGEGT.

This clonotype has ten or more counts. The chain links TRBV5-1 to TRBJ2-7; 7 bases are shared with TRBD1. V lost 7 bases and J lost 1; bases outside the gene matches: 8. The CDR3 sequence is 14 residues long. Per the germline V gene, CDR1 is SGHRS and CDR2 is YFSETQ. DNA of the CDR3: TGCGCCAGCGGATCCGGGACAGTATCCTACGAGCAGTACTTC. This translates into CASGSGTVSYEQYF.

This clonotype occurred many times. CDR3 DNA sequence: TGTGCCAGCAGCCCTTCGAGCTCCTACGAGCAGTACTTC. Protein product: CASSPSSSYEQYF. The chain joins TRBV9 to TRBJ2-7; D unclear. Germline CDR1 SGDLS, CDR2 YYNGEE. This CDR3 spans 13 amino acids. Deletions cut 4 bases from V and 0 bases from J, with 8 bases between.

This clonotype was counted only a few times. The rearrangement joins TRBV2 to TRBJ2-3; TRBD1 aligns across 8 bases. Germline lookup yields CDR1 SNHLY and CDR2 FYNNEI. V was pared by 0 bases and J by 8 bases, with 13 bases of the junction left unmatched. This CDR3 comprises 17 residues. CDR3 coding DNA: TGTGCCAGCAGTGAAGCGCTTCCGGGGACAGGTGGGCGTACGCAGTATTTT. Its protein product is CASSEALPGTGGRTQYF.

There are many counts of this clonotype. The rearrangement links TRBV11-1 to TRBJ2-3; the D is unclear. Trimming left V 3 bases short and J 6 bases short, with 10 bases between. CDR1 is SGHAT, CDR2 FQDESV, per germline (reference sequence). The CDR3 spans 13 residues. The CDR3 DNA is TGTGCCAGCAGCTTGCTCTCCTTTGATACGCAGTATTTT. Its protein product is CASSLLSFDTQYF.

This clonotype has a count of ten or more. The chain employs TRBV4-3 and TRBJ2-5; 8 nucleotides align to TRBD2. The CDR3 sequence is 18 residues long. V dropped 0 bases and J dropped 2; count of bases not matched to a gene: 11. Germline CDR1 is LGHNA and CDR2 is YSLEER. The CDR3 loop is CASSQEAPWSGGQETQYF. CDR3 DNA: TGCGCCAGCAGCCAAGAGGCCCCATGGAGCGGGGGACAAGAGACCCAGTACTTC.

This clonotype was counted at least ten times. The rearrangement joins TRBV9 to TRBJ1-4; D is uncertain. The CDR3 is 14 residues long. Trimming removed 4 bases at V and 4 bases at J, with 11 bases between. The germline V gene encodes CDR1 SGDLS and CDR2 YYNGEE. CDR3 in DNA: TGTGCCAGCAGCCCGGGGATAGATAATGAAAAACTGTTTTTT. Protein product: CASSPGIDNEKLFF.

The table lists this clonotype with a few counts. The rearrangement uses TRBV4-1 and TRBJ2-7; 9 bases are shared with TRBD1. CDR1 and CDR2 (germline): MGHRA, YSYEKL. The CDR3 contains 15 residues. Unmatched junction bases numbered 9, after V lost 4 bases and J lost 5 bases. The DNA of the CDR3 is TGCGCCAGCAGCCCACAGGGGGCCTCTTTCGACGAGCAGTACTTC. Translated: CASSPQGASFDEQYF.

This clonotype was seen repeatedly, ten times or more. The V call is TRBV29-1, the J call TRBJ1-1, with D uncertain. Germline CDR1 SQVTM, CDR2 ANQGSEA. The CDR3 length is 12 residues. V shed 4 bases and J shed 1 base, with 7 bases lying between them. The CDR3 protein is CSVGRSNTEAFF. For the CDR3, the DNA is TGCAGCGTTGGCAGGTCGAACACTGAAGCTTTCTTT.